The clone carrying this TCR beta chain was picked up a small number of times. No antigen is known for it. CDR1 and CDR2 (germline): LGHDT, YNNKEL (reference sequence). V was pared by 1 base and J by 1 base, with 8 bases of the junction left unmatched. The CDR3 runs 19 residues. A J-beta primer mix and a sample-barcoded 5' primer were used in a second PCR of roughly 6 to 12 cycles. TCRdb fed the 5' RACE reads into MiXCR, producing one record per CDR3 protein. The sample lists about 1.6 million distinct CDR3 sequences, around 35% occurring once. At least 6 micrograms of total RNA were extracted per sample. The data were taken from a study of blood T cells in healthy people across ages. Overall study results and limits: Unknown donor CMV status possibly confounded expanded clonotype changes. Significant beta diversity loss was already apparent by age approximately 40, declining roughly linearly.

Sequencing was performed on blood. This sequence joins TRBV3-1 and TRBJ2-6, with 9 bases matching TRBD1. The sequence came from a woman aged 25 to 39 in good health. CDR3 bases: TGTGCCAGCAGCCAAGCACAGGGGGCGTACTTATCTGGGGCCAACGTCCTGACTTTC. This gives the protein CASSQAQGAYLSGANVLTF.